This TCR beta chain is from a study of blood T cell repertoires in COVID-19. This table comes from immunoSEQ multiplex PCR, and its TCRdb copy is limited to in-frame clones, with some not included. This table holds roughly 430,000 clones, 70% to 90% found once. This CDR3 is 12 amino acids long. The germline V and J ends were trimmed by 3 bases and 6 bases, with 6 bases remaining between them. Germline CDR1 MDHEN, CDR2 SYDVKM. Enrollees, about 18 to 89 years old, lived in about two dozen US areas. Which cohort a participant joined came from the clinical history participants gave. The V and J genes are TRBV28 and TRBJ1-5, with D maybe TRBD1 (5 bases). Material for sequencing was PBMCs or T cells enriched from blood (not recorded which). The TCR was taken from a woman younger than 30 who had been exposed to COVID-19. In nucleotides, the CDR3 is TGTGCCAGCAGTTTGGGGGGTCAGCCCCAGCATTTT. Amino acid sequence: CASSLGGQPQHF.